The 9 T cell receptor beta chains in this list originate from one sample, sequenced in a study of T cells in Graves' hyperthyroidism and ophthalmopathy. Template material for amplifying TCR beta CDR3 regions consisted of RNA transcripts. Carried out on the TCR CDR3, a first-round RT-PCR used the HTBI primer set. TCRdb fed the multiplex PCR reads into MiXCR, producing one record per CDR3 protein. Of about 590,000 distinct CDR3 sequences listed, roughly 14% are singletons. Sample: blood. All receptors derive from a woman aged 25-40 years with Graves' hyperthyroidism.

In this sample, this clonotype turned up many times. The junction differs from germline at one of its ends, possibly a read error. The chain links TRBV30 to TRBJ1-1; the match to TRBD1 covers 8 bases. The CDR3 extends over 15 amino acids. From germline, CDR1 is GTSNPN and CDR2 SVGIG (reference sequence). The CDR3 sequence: CAWSLPGQVNTEVFF. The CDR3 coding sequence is TGTGCCTGGAGCTTACCGGGACAGGTGAACACTGAAGTTTTCTTT.

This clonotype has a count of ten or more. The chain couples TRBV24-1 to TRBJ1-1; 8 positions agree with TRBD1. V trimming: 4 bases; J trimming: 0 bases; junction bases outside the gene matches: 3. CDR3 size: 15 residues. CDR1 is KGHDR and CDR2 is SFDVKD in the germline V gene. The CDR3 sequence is CATSDYRGMNTEAFF. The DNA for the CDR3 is TGTGCCACCAGTGACTACAGGGGGATGAACACTGAAGCTTTCTTT.

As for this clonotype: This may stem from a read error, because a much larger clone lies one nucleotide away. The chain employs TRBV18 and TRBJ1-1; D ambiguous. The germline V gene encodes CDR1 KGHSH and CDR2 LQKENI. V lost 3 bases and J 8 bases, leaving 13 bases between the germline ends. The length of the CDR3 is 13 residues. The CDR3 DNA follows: TGTGCCAGCTCACCGGTTCAGCTCAAGGAAGCTTTCTTT. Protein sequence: CASSPVQLKEAFF.

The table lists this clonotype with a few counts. The DNA of the CDR3 is TGTGCCAGTAGTATAGATCGGGCTAGCGGGATTTACGAGCAGTACTTC. The encoded protein is CASSIDRASGIYEQYF. V gene TRBV19 combines with J gene TRBJ2-7; 9 nucleotides align to TRBD2. Germline CDR1 LNHDA, CDR2 SQIVND (reference sequence). This CDR3 is built from 16 residues. The V gene end was trimmed by 0 bases and the J gene end by 4 bases; junction bases not matched to a gene: 7.

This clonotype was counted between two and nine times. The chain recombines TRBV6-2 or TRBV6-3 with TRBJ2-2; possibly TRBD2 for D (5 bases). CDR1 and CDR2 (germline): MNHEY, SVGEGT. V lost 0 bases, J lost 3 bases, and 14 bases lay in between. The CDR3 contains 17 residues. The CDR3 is CASSYSAGVPDTGELFF. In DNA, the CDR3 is TGTGCCAGCAGTTACTCGGCCGGGGTTCCGGACACCGGGGAGCTGTTTTTT.

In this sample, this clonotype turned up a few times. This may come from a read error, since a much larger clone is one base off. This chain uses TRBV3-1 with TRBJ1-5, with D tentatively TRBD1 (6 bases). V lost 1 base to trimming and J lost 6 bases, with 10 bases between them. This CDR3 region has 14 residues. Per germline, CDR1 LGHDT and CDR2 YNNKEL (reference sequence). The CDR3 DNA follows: TGTGCCAGCAGCCAAGGGCGGGGGCCTCAGCCCCAGCATTTT. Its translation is CASSQGRGPQPQHF.

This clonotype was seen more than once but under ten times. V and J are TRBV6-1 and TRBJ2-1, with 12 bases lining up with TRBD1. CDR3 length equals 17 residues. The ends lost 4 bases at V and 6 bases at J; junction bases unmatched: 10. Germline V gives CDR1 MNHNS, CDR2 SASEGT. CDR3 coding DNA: TGTGCCAGCAGTGGACGGGACAGGGGGCCGTACGGCAATGAGCAGTTCTTC. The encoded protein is CASSGRDRGPYGNEQFF.

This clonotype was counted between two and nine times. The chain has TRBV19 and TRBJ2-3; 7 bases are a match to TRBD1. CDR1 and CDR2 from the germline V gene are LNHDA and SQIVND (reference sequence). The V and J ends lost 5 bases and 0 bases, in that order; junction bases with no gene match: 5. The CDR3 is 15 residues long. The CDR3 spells CASSLTDRSTDTQYF. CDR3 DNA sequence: TGTGCCAGTAGTCTCACGGACAGGAGCACAGATACGCAGTATTTT. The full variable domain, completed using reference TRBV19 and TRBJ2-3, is DGGITQSPKYLFRKEGQNVTLSCEQNLNHDAMYWYRQDPGQGLRLIYYSQIVNDFQKGDIAEGYSVSREKKESFPLTVTSAQKNPTAFYLCASSLTDRSTDTQYFGPGTRLTVL.

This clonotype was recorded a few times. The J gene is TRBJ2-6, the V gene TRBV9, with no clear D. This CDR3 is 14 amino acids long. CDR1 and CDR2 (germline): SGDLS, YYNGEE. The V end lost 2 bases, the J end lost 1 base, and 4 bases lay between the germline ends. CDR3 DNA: TGTGCCAGCAGCGTTCCTTCTGGGGCCAACGTCCTGACTTTC. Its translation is CASSVPSGANVLTF.